The T cell receptor (beta chain) under discussion was sequenced for a study of molecular identifiers for immune sequencing clone quantification. From germline, CDR1 is MNHEY and CDR2 SMNVEV (reference sequence). Losses at the gene ends were 2 bases for V and 3 bases for J; bases not matched to a gene: 13. This CDR3 has 18 amino acids. Each CDR3 protein gets one entry after TCRdb re-called the PCR reads with MiXCR. The table lists some 320,000 distinct CDR3 sequences, about 21% of them singletons. The clonotype was recovered from a human donor in good health. Some libraries in this study had Jurkat cell RNA spiked in. Sequenced material: naive CD8+ T cells from blood, with Jurkat cell RNA spiked in. The subset is: FACS-sorted CD8+CD4-CCR7+CD45RA+ naive T cells. J is TRBJ2-5 and V is TRBV27; 9 nucleotides match TRBD1. CDR3 in DNA: TGTGCCAGCAGTTTAAGTGGACAGGGGATTTTTCAAGAAGAGACCCAGTACTTC. This gives the protein CASSLSGQGIFQEETQYF.